The clone carrying this T cell receptor (beta chain) has a single count. The source of the sample is a study of blood T cell repertoires in COVID-19. The table came from immunoSEQ multiplex PCR; TCRdb's copy has only in-frame clones and leaves some out. The data hold roughly 60,000 clones, with roughly four fifths observed a single time. The sequenced sample was peripheral blood. The receptor's source is a human donor in a cohort sampled during active or convalescent COVID-19.

The CDR3 reads CASSLLLQQGASYNSPLHF. In nucleotides, the CDR3 is TGTGCCAGCAGTTTATTACTCCAACAGGGGGCTTCCTATAATTCACCCCTCCACTTT. The V call is TRBV27, the J call TRBJ1-6; 9 positions match TRBD1. CDR3 length: 19 amino acids. Trimming cost V 1 base and J 1 base; bases outside gene matches: 8. Germline CDR1 MNHEY, CDR2 SMNVEV (reference sequence).